These 8 T cell receptor beta chains were sequenced from one sample in a study of T cell responses to AZD1222 COVID-19 vaccine. Method: immunoSEQ multiplex PCR; TCRdb's copy keeps in-frame clones and lacks some. The repertoire holds about 56,000 clones, roughly 85% seen once, with roughly 16% in the top ten. The material was peripheral blood, obtained on day 0 of AZD1222 vaccination. The receptor source for this set is an adult in good health.

The genes are TRBV7-9 and TRBJ2-5, with 7 bases aligning to TRBD1. The V gene's germline CDR1 is SEHNR and CDR2 FQNEAQ (reference sequence). This CDR3 spans 14 amino acids. Unmatched junction bases numbered 6, after V lost 3 bases and J lost 5 bases. CDR3 DNA: TGTGCCAGCAGCTTTGAGACAGGGTTGGAGACCCAGTACTTC. Its protein product is CASSFETGLETQYF. Together with reference TRBV7-9 and TRBJ2-5, the CDR3 gives the full variable domain: DTGVSQNPRHKITKRGQNVTFRCDPISEHNRLYWYRQTLGQGPEFLTYFQNEAQLEKSRLLSDRFSAERPKGSFSTLEIQRTEQGDSAMYLCASSFETGLETQYFGPGTRLLVL.

The V call is TRBV5-4, the J call TRBJ2-2, with 7 nucleotides matching TRBD2. The CDR3 is 17 amino acids. The ends lost 0 bases at V and 3 bases at J; junction bases unmatched: 8. Germline V gene sequence: CDR1 SGHNT, CDR2 YYREEE (reference sequence). DNA of the CDR3: TGTGCCAGCAGCTTGGCCGGCGGGGGAGTGTACACCGGGGAGCTGTTTTTT. Translation gives CASSLAGGGVYTGELFF.

The rearrangement links TRBV28 to TRBJ1-3; tentative D call: TRBD1 (6 bases). Trimming cost V 3 bases and J 3 bases, with 15 bases left between them. The CDR3 totals 16 residues. Germline CDR1 MDHEN, CDR2 SYDVKM. The CDR3 nucleotides read TGTGCCAGCAGTTTGGTTGGCAGGGGTTTTGGAAACACCATATATTTT. This gives the protein CASSLVGRGFGNTIYF.

V gene TRBV12-3 or TRBV12-4 combines with J gene TRBJ2-1, with 8 bases identical to TRBD1. The CDR3 has 12 residues. V shed 7 bases and J 10 bases; nucleotides not matched to a gene: 6. Here the CDR3 DNA reads TGTGCCAGCACCAGGGGGCGTCTGGAGCAGTTCTTC. Its translation: CASTRGRLEQFF.

This clone showed up just once. The CDR3 bases are TGTGCCAGCAGCTTAGAAGGGGTTGTCGATCAGCCCCAGCATTTT. Its protein product is CASSLEGVVDQPQHF. The chain employs TRBV7-8 and TRBJ1-5, with a possible D match to TRBD1 (5 bases). This CDR3 has 15 residues. Germline values: CDR1 SGHVS, CDR2 FQNEAQ. V was cut by 1 base and J by 5 bases, with 12 bases left in between.

CDR3 bases: TGTGCCAGCAGTGGAGCGACAGGGAATCGCGCAGATACGCAGTATTTT. This sequence encodes CASSGATGNRADTQYF. The chain recombines TRBV2 with TRBJ2-3, with 7 positions matching TRBD1. Germline trimming cut 4 bases from V and 4 bases from J; bases unmatched to any gene: 11. The CDR3 contains 16 residues. CDR1 and CDR2 from the germline V gene are SNHLY and FYNNEI.

The chain has TRBV4-1 and TRBJ1-1; D not certain. The germline V gene has CDR1 MGHRA and CDR2 YSYEKL. Trimming shortened V by 3 bases and J by 5 bases, and 22 bases separated the two germline ends. The CDR3 sequence is 17 residues long. The CDR3 DNA reads TGCGCCAGCAGCCAGAACCTTATTTCGAGGAGGGAGACTGAAGCTTTCTTT. Its translation is CASSQNLISRRETEAFF.

This clone was observed a few times. The V and J genes are TRBV7-9 and TRBJ1-5; a weak D match, TRBD1 (5 bases). The length of the CDR3 is 15 residues. The V gene lost 3 bases and the J gene lost 11 bases, with 20 bases spanning the gap. Germline CDR1 and CDR2: SEHNR and FQNEAQ (reference sequence). The chain's CDR3 is CASSFQGGGTFTQHF. CDR3 in DNA: TGTGCCAGCAGCTTTCAGGGTGGGGGGACCTTTACCCAGCATTTT.